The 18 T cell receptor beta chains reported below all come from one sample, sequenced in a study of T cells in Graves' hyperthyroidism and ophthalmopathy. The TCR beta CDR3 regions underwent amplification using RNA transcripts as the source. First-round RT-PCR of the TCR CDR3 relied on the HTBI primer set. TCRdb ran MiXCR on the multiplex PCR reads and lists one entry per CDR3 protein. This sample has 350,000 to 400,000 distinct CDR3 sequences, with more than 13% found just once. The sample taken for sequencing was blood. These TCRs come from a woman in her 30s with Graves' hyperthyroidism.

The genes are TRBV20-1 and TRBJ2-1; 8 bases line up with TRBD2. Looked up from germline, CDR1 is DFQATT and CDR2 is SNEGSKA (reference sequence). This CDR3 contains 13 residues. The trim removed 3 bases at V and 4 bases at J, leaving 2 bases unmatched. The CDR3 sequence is CSARPGGYNEQFF. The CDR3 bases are TGCAGTGCTAGGCCGGGAGGGTACAATGAGCAGTTCTTC.

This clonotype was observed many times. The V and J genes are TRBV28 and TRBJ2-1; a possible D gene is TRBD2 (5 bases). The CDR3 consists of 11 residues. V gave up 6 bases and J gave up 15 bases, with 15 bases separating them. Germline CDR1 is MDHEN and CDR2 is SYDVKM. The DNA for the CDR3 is TGTGCCAGCAGGTCGGGGTGGCTTGGGTTCTTC. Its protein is CASRSGWLGFF.

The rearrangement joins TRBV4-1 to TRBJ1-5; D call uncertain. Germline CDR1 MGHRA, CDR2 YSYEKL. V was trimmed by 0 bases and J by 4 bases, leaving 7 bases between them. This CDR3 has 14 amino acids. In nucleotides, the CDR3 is TGCGCCAGCAGCCAAGATGCCCTGAATCAGCCCCAGCATTTT. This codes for CASSQDALNQPQHF.

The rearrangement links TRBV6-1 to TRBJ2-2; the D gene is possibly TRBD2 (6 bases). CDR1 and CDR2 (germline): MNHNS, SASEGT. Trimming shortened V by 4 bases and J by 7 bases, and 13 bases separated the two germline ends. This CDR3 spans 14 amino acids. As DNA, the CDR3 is TGTGCCAGCAGTGGGGGACGGGAGTACGGGGAGCTGTTTTTT. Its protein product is CASSGGREYGELFF.

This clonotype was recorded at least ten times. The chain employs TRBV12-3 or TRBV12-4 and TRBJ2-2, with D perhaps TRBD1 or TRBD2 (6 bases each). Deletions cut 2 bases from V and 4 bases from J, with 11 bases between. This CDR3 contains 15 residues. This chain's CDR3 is CASSLQQGGTGELFF. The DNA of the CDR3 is TGTGCCAGCAGTTTACAACAGGGAGGCACCGGGGAGCTGTTTTTT.

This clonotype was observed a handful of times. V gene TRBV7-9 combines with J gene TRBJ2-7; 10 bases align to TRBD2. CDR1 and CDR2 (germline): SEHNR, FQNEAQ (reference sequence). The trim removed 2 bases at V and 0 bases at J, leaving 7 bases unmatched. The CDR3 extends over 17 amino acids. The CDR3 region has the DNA TGTGCCAGCAGCTTAAAAGCCACTAGCGGGGTCTCCTACGAGCAGTACTTC. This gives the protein CASSLKATSGVSYEQYF.

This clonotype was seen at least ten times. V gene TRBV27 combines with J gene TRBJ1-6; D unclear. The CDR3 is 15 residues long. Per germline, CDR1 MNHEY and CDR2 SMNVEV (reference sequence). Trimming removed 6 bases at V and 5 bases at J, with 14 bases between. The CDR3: CASRPSGNHNSPLHF. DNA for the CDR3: TGTGCCAGCAGGCCGTCCGGGAACCATAATTCACCCCTCCACTTT.

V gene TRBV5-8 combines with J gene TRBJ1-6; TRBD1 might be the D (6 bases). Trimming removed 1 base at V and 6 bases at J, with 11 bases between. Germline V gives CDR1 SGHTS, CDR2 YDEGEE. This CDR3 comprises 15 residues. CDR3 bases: TGTGCCAGCAGCTTGTCCGGACAGTTTAATTCACCCCTCCACTTT. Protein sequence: CASSLSGQFNSPLHF.

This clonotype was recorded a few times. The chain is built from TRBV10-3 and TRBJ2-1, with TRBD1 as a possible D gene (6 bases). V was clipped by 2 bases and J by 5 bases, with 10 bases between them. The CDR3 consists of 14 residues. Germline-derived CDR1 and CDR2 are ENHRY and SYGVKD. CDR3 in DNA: TGTGCCATCAGTGAGAGGAGACAGGACAATGAGCAGTTCTTC. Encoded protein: CAISERRQDNEQFF.

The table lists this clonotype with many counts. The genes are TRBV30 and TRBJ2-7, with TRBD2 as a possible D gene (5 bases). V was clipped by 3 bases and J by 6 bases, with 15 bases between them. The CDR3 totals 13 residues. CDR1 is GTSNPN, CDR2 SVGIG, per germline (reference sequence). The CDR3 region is CAWSSIHGSEQYF. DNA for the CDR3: TGTGCCTGGAGCTCCATTCATGGGAGCGAGCAGTACTTC. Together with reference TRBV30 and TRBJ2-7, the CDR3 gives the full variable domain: SQTIHQWPATLVQPVGSPLSLECTVEGTSNPNLYWYRQAAGRGLQLLFYSVGIGQISSEVPQNLSASRPQDRQFILSSKKLLLSDSGFYLCAWSSIHGSEQYFGPGTRLTVT.

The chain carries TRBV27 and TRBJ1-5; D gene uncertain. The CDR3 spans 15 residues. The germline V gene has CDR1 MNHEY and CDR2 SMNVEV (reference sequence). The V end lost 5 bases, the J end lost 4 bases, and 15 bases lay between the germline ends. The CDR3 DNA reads TGTGCCAGCAGTCAAGCAGGCCCCAAGAATCAGCCCCAGCATTTT. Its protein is CASSQAGPKNQPQHF.

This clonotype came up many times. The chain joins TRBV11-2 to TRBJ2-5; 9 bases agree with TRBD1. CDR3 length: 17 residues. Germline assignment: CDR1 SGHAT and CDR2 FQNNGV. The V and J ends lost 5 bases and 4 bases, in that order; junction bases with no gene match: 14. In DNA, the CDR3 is TGTGCCAGCAGCCTGCTACCGGGACAGGGTTTCGGAGAGACCCAGTACTTC. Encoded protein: CASSLLPGQGFGETQYF.

The CDR3 sequence: CASSSGQSQGNNQPQHF. The CDR3 nucleotides are TGTGCCAGTAGTTCAGGACAGTCACAGGGTAACAATCAGCCCCAGCATTTT. The chain carries TRBV19 and TRBJ1-5; possible D gene TRBD1, 6 bases. Trimming removed 5 bases at V and 3 bases at J, with 20 bases between. This CDR3 has 17 amino acids. The V gene's germline CDR1 is LNHDA and CDR2 SQIVND (reference sequence).

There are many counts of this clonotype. The CDR3 region has the DNA TGCAGTGCTAGAGATTCAGGGCGAGAGACCCAGTACTTC. Translated: CSARDSGRETQYF. This chain uses TRBV20-1 with TRBJ2-5, with D perhaps matching TRBD1 (5 bases). Germline assignment: CDR1 DFQATT and CDR2 SNEGSKA (reference sequence). This CDR3 contains 13 residues. V lost 0 bases and J 4 bases, leaving 9 bases between the germline ends.

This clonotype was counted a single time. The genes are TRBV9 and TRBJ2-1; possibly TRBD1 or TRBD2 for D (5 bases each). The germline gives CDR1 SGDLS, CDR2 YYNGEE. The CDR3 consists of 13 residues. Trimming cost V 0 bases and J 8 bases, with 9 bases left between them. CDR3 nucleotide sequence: TGTGCCAGCAGCGTAGCGGGACCGGATGAGCAGTTCTTC. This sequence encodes CASSVAGPDEQFF.

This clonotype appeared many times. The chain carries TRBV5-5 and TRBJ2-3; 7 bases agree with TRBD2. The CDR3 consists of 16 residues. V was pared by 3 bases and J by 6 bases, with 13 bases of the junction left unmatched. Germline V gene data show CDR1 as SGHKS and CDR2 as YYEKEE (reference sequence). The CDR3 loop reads CASSSLAARKGDTQYF. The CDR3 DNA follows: TGTGCCAGCAGCTCGCTAGCGGCGCGGAAGGGGGATACGCAGTATTTT.

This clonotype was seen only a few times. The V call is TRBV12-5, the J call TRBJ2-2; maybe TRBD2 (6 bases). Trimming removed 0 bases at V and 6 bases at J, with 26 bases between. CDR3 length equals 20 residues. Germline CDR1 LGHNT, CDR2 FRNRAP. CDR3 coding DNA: TGTGCTAGTGGTTTGGTACAGTGGCGGGAACACGAGTATGATCCCGGGGAGCTGTTTTTT. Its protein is CASGLVQWREHEYDPGELFF.

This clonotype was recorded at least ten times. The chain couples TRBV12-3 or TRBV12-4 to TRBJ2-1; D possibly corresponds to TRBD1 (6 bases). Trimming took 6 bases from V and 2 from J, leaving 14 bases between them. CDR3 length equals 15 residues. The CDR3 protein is CASSLTGLAYNEQFF. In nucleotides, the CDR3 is TGTGCCAGCAGCCTAACAGGGCTAGCCTACAATGAGCAGTTCTTC.